Listed here are 19 T cell receptor beta chains from one sample, sequenced in a study of blood T cell repertoires in COVID-19 (dated by TCRdb to the early 2020s). The library was produced with the immunoSEQ multiplex PCR assay. The table was pulled from immuneACCESS by TCRdb, which kept in-frame rearrangements only. Such tables lose some clones; where checked, under half of the loss comes from unresolved V genes, and the rest has no known cause. The sample table contains about 160,000 clones; only one count was recorded for about four fifths of them. The ten largest clones add up to roughly 3.5% of the sample. Sequences were obtained from PBMCs or T cells enriched from blood (not recorded which). These TCRs come from a woman aged 55-69 years who had recovered from COVID-19.

This clone came up once. The V call is TRBV5-6, the J call TRBJ1-2; D possibly corresponds to TRBD1 (6 bases). The ends were cut back, 1 base at V and 8 bases at J, with 18 bases in the middle. The length of the CDR3 is 15 residues. CDR1 and CDR2 (germline): SGHDT, YYEEEE. The chain's CDR3 is CASSLRGNGRYGYTF. CDR3 bases: TGTGCCAGCAGCTTGAGGGGGAATGGAAGATACGGCTACACCTTC.

The V and J genes are TRBV27 and TRBJ2-7; TRBD1 matches 8 bases. The CDR3 runs to 13 residues. Germline CDR1 is MNHEY and CDR2 is SMNVEV (reference sequence). The V gene end was trimmed by 3 bases and the J gene end by 6 bases; junction bases not matched to a gene: 4. In DNA, the CDR3 is TGTGCCAGCAGTTTCTGGACAGGGCTCGAGCAGTACTTC. Translated, it gives CASSFWTGLEQYF.

The V gene is TRBV7-3, the J gene TRBJ2-3, with 12 bases aligning to TRBD2. This CDR3 comprises 16 residues. The J segment lost 6 bases and the V segment lost 5 bases, leaving 9 bases of the junction unmatched. Germline V lookup: CDR1 SGHTA, CDR2 FQGTGA. The CDR3 reads CASSPTSGGPQDTQYF. CDR3 in DNA: TGTGCCAGCAGCCCGACTAGCGGGGGACCCCAGGATACGCAGTATTTT.

The rearrangement joins TRBV7-9 to TRBJ2-2, with 10 bases identical to TRBD1. The CDR3 length is 15 residues. Losses at the gene ends were 6 bases for V and 5 bases for J; bases not matched to a gene: 6. From germline, CDR1 is SEHNR and CDR2 FQNEAQ (reference sequence). CDR3 loop: CASRRQGARTGELFF. The CDR3 nucleotides read TGTGCCAGCAGACGACAGGGGGCGAGGACCGGGGAGCTGTTTTTT.

The chain has TRBV7-2 and TRBJ1-5; D remains unclear. V lost 1 base, J lost 6 bases, and 13 bases lay in between. Looked up from germline, CDR1 is SGHTA and CDR2 is FQGNSA. This CDR3 is built from 15 residues. The CDR3 sequence is CASSLGEFSGQPQHF. CDR3 nucleotide sequence: TGTGCCAGCAGCTTAGGGGAGTTTAGCGGTCAGCCCCAGCATTTT.

This rearrangement joins TRBV5-1 to TRBJ1-4; 9 bases are shared with TRBD1. Trimming took 4 bases from V and 4 from J; bases not matched to a gene: 8. The CDR3 contains 16 residues. Germline loops: CDR1 SGHRS, CDR2 YFSETQ. The CDR3 loop is CASSLGAGQGNEKLFF. In nucleotides, the CDR3 is TGCGCCAGCAGCCTTGGGGCGGGACAGGGTAATGAAAAACTGTTTTTT.

This clone was observed a handful of times. The chain links TRBV7-8 to TRBJ2-7; D is ambiguous. Per the germline V gene, CDR1 is SGHVS and CDR2 is FQNEAQ. The length of the CDR3 is 14 residues. Trimming cost V 5 bases and J 3 bases, with 14 bases left between them. The DNA of the CDR3 is TGTGCCAGCAGCCTACTCGTCGCCGGCTACGAGCAGTACTTC. Its translation is CASSLLVAGYEQYF.

This chain connects TRBV6-6 to TRBJ2-7, with 12 bases identical to TRBD2. Germline CDR1 is MNHNY and CDR2 is SVGAGI (reference sequence). Trimming cost V 5 bases and J 1 base; bases outside gene matches: 3. The CDR3 is 15 residues long. CDR3: CASSITSGGSYEQYF. Written as DNA, the CDR3 is TGTGCCAGCAGTATAACTAGCGGGGGGTCCTACGAGCAGTACTTC.

The chain has TRBV6-1 and TRBJ2-3; 8 bases are a match to TRBD1. Germline lookup yields CDR1 MNHNS and CDR2 SASEGT. The CDR3 spans 16 residues. The ends lost 3 bases at V and 2 bases at J; junction bases unmatched: 7. CDR3 residues: CASSDRDRRNTDTQYF. The CDR3 nucleotides read TGTGCCAGCAGTGACCGGGACAGGAGAAACACAGATACGCAGTATTTT.

The chain carries TRBV7-2 and TRBJ1-2, with TRBD1 identical over 10 bases. Per the germline V gene, CDR1 is SGHTA and CDR2 is FQGNSA. V lost 4 bases to trimming and J lost 8 bases; unmatched junction nucleotides: 10. The CDR3 sequence is 15 residues long. The CDR3 bases are TGTGCCAGCAGCTCAACGGTGGGACAGGGGAACGGCTACACCTTC. Its translation: CASSSTVGQGNGYTF.

This clone was seen only once. V is TRBV6-1 and J is TRBJ1-5; D is unclear. The CDR3 consists of 15 residues. Germline loops: CDR1 MNHNS, CDR2 SASEGT. Deletions cut 1 base from V and 0 bases from J, with 7 bases between. The CDR3 region has the DNA TGTGCCAGCAGTGAAGTTGGCAATAGCAATCAGCCCCAGCATTTT. Amino acid sequence: CASSEVGNSNQPQHF.

This clone occurred once. This sequence joins TRBV10-3 and TRBJ2-5, with TRBD2 matching over 7 bases. The CDR3 runs to 15 residues. Germline V lookup: CDR1 ENHRY, CDR2 SYGVKD. The J segment lost 10 bases and the V segment lost 4 bases, leaving 15 bases of the junction unmatched. The CDR3 protein is CAISGSGGGGKDQYF. CDR3 in DNA: TGTGCCATCAGTGGCAGTGGGGGGGGTGGGAAGGACCAGTACTTC.

The V call is TRBV27, the J call TRBJ2-5, with 8 bases fitting TRBD2. The germline CDR1 and CDR2 sequences are MNHEY and SMNVEV (reference sequence). CDR3 length: 14 residues. With 6 bases clipped from V and 4 bases from J, the junction kept 7 bases outside the gene matches. As DNA, the CDR3 is TGTGCCAGCAGAGAGGTGGGACTAGGAGAGACCCAGTACTTC. The encoded protein is CASREVGLGETQYF.

The chain combines TRBV12-3 or TRBV12-4 with TRBJ1-4, with 7 bases fitting TRBD1. After removal of 6 bases from V and 8 bases from J, the junction contained 3 bases not matched to a gene. CDR3 length: 12 amino acids. CDR3 amino acids: CASRWTGEKLFF. CDR3 coding DNA: TGTGCCAGCAGGTGGACAGGCGAAAAACTGTTTTTT.

The V gene is TRBV6-5, the J gene TRBJ2-2; 9 bases line up with TRBD2. This CDR3 has 14 amino acids. The V and J ends lost 6 bases and 7 bases, in that order; junction bases with no gene match: 6. CDR1 and CDR2 (germline): MNHEY, SVGAGI. CDR3 in DNA: TGTGCCAGCAGCCAGGGACTAGCTAGCGGGGAGCTGTTTTTT. Translation gives CASSQGLASGELFF.

The chain couples TRBV18 to TRBJ1-1; D is unclear. Germline V gene data show CDR1 as KGHSH and CDR2 as LQKENI. This CDR3 region has 14 residues. Trimming shortened V by 0 bases and J by 11 bases, and 16 bases separated the two germline ends. CDR3 nucleotides: TGTGCCAGCTCACCACCCGAGGGTACGGGAAAGGCTTTCTTT. Protein sequence: CASSPPEGTGKAFF.

This chain uses TRBV29-1 with TRBJ2-7, with 7 bases fitting TRBD1. Per germline, CDR1 SQVTM and CDR2 ANQGSEA. The CDR3 contains 13 residues. Germline trimming cut 6 bases from V and 2 bases from J; bases unmatched to any gene: 7. In DNA, the CDR3 is TGCAGCGTCCGGGACAGTCAAACCTACGAGCAGTACTTC. This gives the protein CSVRDSQTYEQYF.

In this sample, this clone turned up once. The chain recombines TRBV7-6 with TRBJ2-5; no firm D call. Germline CDR1 reads SGHVS; CDR2 reads FNYEAQ. Trimming cost V 6 bases and J 3 bases, with 5 bases left between them. This CDR3 spans 11 amino acids. CDR3 nucleotide sequence: TGTGCCAGCAGTTTTAAAGAGACCCAGTACTTC. Translation: CASSFKETQYF.

The chain carries TRBV29-1 and TRBJ2-5; TRBD1 is a possible D gene (6 bases). The CDR3 loop spans 13 amino acids. The V and J ends lost 3 bases and 5 bases respectively, with 13 bases between them. Germline V lookup: CDR1 SQVTM, CDR2 ANQGSEA. The CDR3 nucleotides read TGCAGCGTTGATGCAGGGGCCACCGAGACCCAGTACTTC. Translated, it gives CSVDAGATETQYF.